This entry describes one T cell receptor beta chain. The data were taken from a study of T cells in tuberculosis. Study overall: Sequenced TCRs come from CD1B-GMM tetramer-binding T cells.

Study-wide findings and caveats: Low-affinity CD1B-GMM tetramer-binding T cells may have been missed.

Sorting used thawed, overnight-rested PBMC stained with anti-CD3, a viability dye and GMM-loaded CD1B tetramer. CD1B tetramers were loaded with Rhodococcus equi-derived C32 glucose monomycolate. The germline V gene has CDR1 SGHRS and CDR2 YFSETQ. Germline trimming cut 3 bases from V and 4 bases from J; bases unmatched to any gene: 5. This CDR3 comprises 15 residues. Sequencing of TCR-alpha and TCR-beta chains was unpaired. Measured with immunoSEQ multiplex PCR; TCRdb has only the in-frame clones, and not every one. Among approximately 100,000 clones listed, more than 75% were seen once. Sample: CD1b-GMM tetramer-negative cells sorted from PBMCs. This TCR was sampled from an adult woman with latent tuberculosis. The chain joins TRBV5-1 to TRBJ2-1; 9 bases fit TRBD1. CDR3: CASSSGQGRYNEQFF. CDR3 in DNA: TGCGCCAGCAGCTCCGGACAGGGGCGGTACAATGAGCAGTTCTTC.